The 16 T cell receptor beta chains below come from one sample, sequenced in a study of blood T cell repertoires in COVID-19. The method was immunoSEQ multiplex PCR; TCRdb's version includes in-frame clones alone and lacks a portion of them. The top ten hold 10% to 15% of the sample, which has more than 95,000 clones, over 70% seen once. The source material was peripheral blood. Receptor source: a human donor in a cohort sampled during active or convalescent COVID-19.

V gene TRBV15 combines with J gene TRBJ1-1; 7 bases fit TRBD1. The CDR3 runs 16 residues. Trimming took 1 base from V and 4 from J; bases not matched to a gene: 9. The V gene's germline CDR1 is LNHNV and CDR2 YYDKDF (reference sequence). CDR3 nucleotides: TGTGCCACCAGCAGAGGACAGGGAAAGATGGGCACTGAAGCTTTCTTT. It encodes CATSRGQGKMGTEAFF.

This clone was seen only once. The chain has TRBV29-1 and TRBJ1-2, with 9 positions matching TRBD1. The junction had 10 bases not matched to a gene; V was cut back by 7 bases and J by 7 bases. The CDR3 loop spans 13 amino acids. Germline-derived CDR1 and CDR2 are SQVTM and ANQGSEA. CDR3 sequence reads: CSATGTGLGGYTF. The CDR3 DNA is TGCAGCGCCACGGGGACAGGGCTGGGTGGCTACACCTTC.

The rearrangement joins TRBV3-1 (or the pseudogene TRBV3-2) to TRBJ2-7, with TRBD2 matching 9 bases. The CDR3 covers 15 residues. The V segment lost 1 base and the J segment 3 bases; nucleotides outside the gene matches: 4. Germline V lookup: CDR1 LGHDT, CDR2 YNNKEL (reference sequence). CDR3 nucleotide sequence: TGTGCCAGCAGCCAAGCGGGACTAGCAAGCTACGAGCAGTACTTC. As protein: CASSQAGLASYEQYF.

This chain joins TRBV7-2 and TRBJ1-3; a possible D gene is TRBD1 (5 bases). Trimming took off 0 bases at V and 0 bases at J, with 9 bases between the two ends. The germline CDR1 and CDR2 sequences are SGHTA and FQGNSA. This CDR3 spans 16 amino acids. The CDR3 is CASSLAVGRSGNTIYF. The CDR3 nucleotides read TGTGCCAGCAGCTTAGCGGTGGGGCGCTCTGGAAACACCATATATTTT.

The chain uses TRBV12-3 or TRBV12-4 and TRBJ1-2, with TRBD1 matching over 7 bases. This CDR3 is built from 12 residues. Trimming took 5 bases from V and 8 from J; bases not matched to a gene: 5. Here the CDR3 DNA reads TGTGCCAGCAGTCAGGGGGTTTGGGGCTACACCTTC. Translated, it gives CASSQGVWGYTF.

V gene TRBV28 combines with J gene TRBJ1-1; 8 bases are shared with TRBD1. This CDR3 region has 11 residues. CDR1 is MDHEN and CDR2 is SYDVKM in the germline V gene. With 7 bases clipped from V and 11 bases from J, the junction kept 6 bases outside the gene matches. CDR3 DNA sequence: TGTGCCAGCACCCTGGACAGGGATGCTTTCTTT. Translating it yields CASTLDRDAFF.

V is TRBV15 and J is TRBJ1-3; D gene unclear. The germline V and J ends were trimmed by 0 bases and 3 bases, with 12 bases remaining between them. The CDR3 contains 16 residues. Per the germline V gene, CDR1 is LNHNV and CDR2 is YYDKDF (reference sequence). CDR3 amino acids: CATSRDQRGYGNTIYF. CDR3 coding DNA: TGTGCCACCAGCAGAGATCAGAGAGGTTATGGAAACACCATATATTTT.

The chain is built from TRBV12-3 or TRBV12-4 and TRBJ1-1, with TRBD1 identical over 7 bases. The CDR3 length is 13 residues. V dropped 7 bases and J dropped 2; count of bases not matched to a gene: 4. CDR3 residues: CASTRQGNTEAFF. In DNA, the CDR3 is TGTGCCAGCACGAGACAGGGTAACACTGAAGCTTTCTTT.

The chain employs TRBV5-6 and TRBJ1-2, with 7 bases aligning to TRBD1. Germline assignment: CDR1 SGHDT and CDR2 YYEEEE. The trim removed 1 base at V and 0 bases at J, leaving 9 bases unmatched. The CDR3 loop spans 17 amino acids. The CDR3 sequence: CASSLFEGASANYGYTF. The CDR3 nucleotides are TGTGCCAGCAGCTTGTTTGAGGGGGCCTCCGCTAACTATGGCTACACCTTC.

V gene TRBV30 combines with J gene TRBJ1-6, with 9 bases identical to TRBD1. Germline CDR1 GTSNPN, CDR2 SVGIG (reference sequence). This CDR3 is built from 15 residues. J lost 10 bases, V lost 2 bases, and 9 bases had no gene match. CDR3 sequence (DNA): TGTGCCTGGAGTCCCGGACAGGGGCAGGGGTCACCCCTCCACTTT. Amino acid sequence: CAWSPGQGQGSPLHF.

This chain connects TRBV3-1 (or the pseudogene TRBV3-2) to TRBJ1-1; D ambiguous. V lost 2 bases, J lost 9 bases, and 16 bases lay in between. Germline V CDR1 and CDR2: LGHDT, YNNKEL (reference sequence). The CDR3 has 14 amino acids. The DNA of the CDR3 is TGTGCCAGCAGCCAATCTCTCCCGGGTAGGAAAGCTTTCTTT. Residues: CASSQSLPGRKAFF.

The chain is built from TRBV5-5 and TRBJ2-3, with 7 nucleotides matching TRBD1. CDR1 is SGHKS, CDR2 YYEKEE, per germline (reference sequence). CDR3 length equals 20 residues. Trimming removed 4 bases from V and 1 base from J; junction bases left unmatched: 21. CDR3 in DNA: TGTGCCAGCAGCCCAGGGACAGCTTATTCCAGCAGACGGGGCACAGATACGCAGTATTTT. Residues: CASSPGTAYSSRRGTDTQYF.

This chain connects TRBV11-3 to TRBJ1-1; 12 nucleotides match TRBD1. Trimming took 6 bases from V and 1 from J; bases not matched to a gene: 9. Germline assignment: CDR1 SGHNT and CDR2 YENEEA. CDR3 size: 17 residues. DNA for the CDR3: TGTGCCAGCAGGAGGGGAGGGACAGGGGGCCGGAACACTGAAGCTTTCTTT. Protein sequence: CASRRGGTGGRNTEAFF.

The chain employs TRBV16 and TRBJ1-4; D unclear. V was clipped by 0 bases and J by 7 bases, with 12 bases between them. The CDR3 is made up of 15 amino acids. CDR1 is KGHSY and CDR2 is FQNENV in the germline V gene. CDR3 amino acids: CASSQSMAASEKLFF. For the CDR3, the DNA is TGTGCCAGCAGCCAATCTATGGCAGCTAGTGAAAAACTGTTTTTT.

This clone was seen a few times. The V gene is TRBV7-2, the J gene TRBJ2-2; weak D call: TRBD1 (6 bases). The CDR3 spans 14 residues. Germline V gene sequence: CDR1 SGHTA, CDR2 FQGNSA. V was shortened by 0 bases and J by 5 bases, with 7 bases between the two germline ends. CDR3 sequence (DNA): TGTGCCAGCAGCTTAGCAACAGGGACCGGGGAGCTGTTTTTT. This translates into CASSLATGTGELFF.

This chain uses TRBV18 with TRBJ2-1; D gene unclear. Deletions cut 2 bases from V and 8 bases from J, with 10 bases between. Germline V lookup: CDR1 KGHSH, CDR2 LQKENI. The CDR3 is 13 amino acids. Written as DNA, the CDR3 is TGTGCCAGCTCACCAACCGGGTATGATGAGCAGTTCTTC. This sequence encodes CASSPTGYDEQFF.